This T cell receptor (beta chain) originates from a study of blood T cell repertoires in COVID-19. At the level of the study: Italy, Spain and the United States were the sources of the convalescent and acute COVID-19 samples.

Germline V gene data show CDR1 as SGHVS and CDR2 as FNYEAQ. This CDR3 has 15 amino acids. Between the trimmed V and J ends, which lost 1 base and 4 bases, there was a span of 13 bases. Methods used by the authors: For nucleated cells, counts were estimated from reference gene primer amplification. Measured with immunoSEQ multiplex PCR; TCRdb has only the in-frame clones, and not every one. Clone size and V and J calls were adopted from that table, with D and trimming inferred from the DNA. The sample consists of 90,000 to 100,000 clones, approximately 90% of them appearing once. This receptor was taken from a human donor in a cohort sampled during active COVID-19. The specimen sequenced was peripheral blood. The chain employs TRBV7-6 and TRBJ1-2; D might be TRBD1 (6 bases). For the CDR3, the DNA is TGTGCCAGCAGCTTAGAGGGGGGGCCAGGCTATGGCTACACCTTC. This sequence encodes CASSLEGGPGYGYTF.